Listed below are T cell receptor beta chains from one sample, sequenced in a study of T cell responses to AZD1222 COVID-19 vaccine. TCRdb's copy holds only in-frame clones and misses some; the assay was immunoSEQ multiplex PCR. The data contain about 97,000 clones, around nine tenths of them seen just once; the ten biggest clones take up 2.5% to 3%. The sequences come from peripheral blood, collected on day 0 of AZD1222 vaccination. These receptors were taken from an adult in good health. The CDR3 runs from the conserved cysteine through the conserved F or W. Fields, in order: D gene, clone size, V gene, J gene, CDR3 protein, CDR3 DNA. D genes are given only for firm matches. A clone size is listed for some rows: how often the clone was seen (once, few, many), or a class if it is expanded.

d_gene: .
abundance: .
v_gene: TRBV19
j_gene: TRBJ1-5
CDR3aa: CASSFSGNNQPQHF
CDR3nt: TGTGCCAGTAGTTTTTCCGGAAACAATCAGCCCCAGCATTTT

d_gene: .
abundance: .
v_gene: TRBV5-6
j_gene: TRBJ2-1
CDR3aa: CASSLLGGRSYNEQFF
CDR3nt: TGTGCCAGCAGCTTGCTTGGGGGGCGCTCCTACAATGAGCAGTTCTTC

d_gene: TRBD1
abundance: once
v_gene: TRBV13
j_gene: TRBJ2-7
CDR3aa: CASSLGTGRYEQYF
CDR3nt: TGTGCCAGCAGCCTGGGGACAGGGAGGTACGAGCAGTACTTC

d_gene: .
abundance: .
v_gene: TRBV29-1
j_gene: TRBJ2-1
CDR3aa: CSVKEYNEQFF
CDR3nt: TGCAGCGTGAAAGAATACAATGAGCAGTTCTTC

d_gene: .
abundance: .
v_gene: TRBV30
j_gene: TRBJ2-6
CDR3aa: CAWRGGKGANVLTF
CDR3nt: TGTGCCTGGAGGGGGGGCAAAGGGGCCAACGTCCTGACTTTC

d_gene: TRBD2
abundance: .
v_gene: TRBV11-2
j_gene: TRBJ2-3
CDR3aa: CASSGLAGGTDTQYF
CDR3nt: TGTGCCAGCTCGGGACTAGCGGGGGGGACAGATACGCAGTATTTT

d_gene: TRBD1
abundance: few
v_gene: TRBV5-4
j_gene: TRBJ2-7
CDR3aa: CASSRGLGEQYF
CDR3nt: TGTGCCAGCAGCAGGGGGCTGGGGGAGCAGTACTTC

d_gene: .
abundance: .
v_gene: TRBV28
j_gene: TRBJ2-5
CDR3aa: CASSLYGQETQYF
CDR3nt: TGTGCCAGCAGTTTATACGGGCAAGAGACCCAGTACTTC

d_gene: TRBD1
abundance: few
v_gene: TRBV4-1
j_gene: TRBJ2-2
CDR3aa: CASSSRTGPNTGELFF
CDR3nt: TGCGCCAGCAGCTCCCGGACAGGGCCAAACACCGGGGAGCTGTTTTTT

d_gene: .
abundance: .
v_gene: TRBV29-1
j_gene: TRBJ2-2
CDR3aa: CSVESLRDKNTGELFF
CDR3nt: TGCAGCGTTGAATCCTTACGGGACAAAAACACCGGGGAGCTGTTTTTT

d_gene: .
abundance: .
v_gene: TRBV19
j_gene: TRBJ1-2
CDR3aa: CASSGRTLFYGYTF
CDR3nt: TGTGCCAGTAGTGGGCGGACCCTATTCTATGGCTACACCTTC

d_gene: .
abundance: .
v_gene: TRBV2
j_gene: TRBJ1-2
CDR3aa: CASSVTGYGYTF
CDR3nt: TGTGCCAGCAGTGTGACGGGTTATGGCTACACCTTC

d_gene: TRBD1
abundance: .
v_gene: TRBV7-9
j_gene: TRBJ2-1
CDR3aa: CASSPRTGGWEGFF
CDR3nt: TGTGCCAGCAGCCCGAGGACAGGGGGCTGGGAGGGGTTCTTC

d_gene: TRBD1
abundance: .
v_gene: TRBV19
j_gene: TRBJ1-2
CDR3aa: CASTGQGENYGYTF
CDR3nt: TGTGCCAGTACTGGACAGGGAGAAAACTATGGCTACACCTTC

d_gene: .
abundance: .
v_gene: TRBV5-8
j_gene: TRBJ2-3
CDR3aa: CASSLNVIDTQYF
CDR3nt: TGTGCCAGCAGCTTAAATGTCATAGATACGCAGTATTTT

d_gene: .
abundance: .
v_gene: TRBV29-1
j_gene: TRBJ1-2
CDR3aa: CSVGHFNYGYTF
CDR3nt: TGCAGCGTTGGCCATTTTAACTATGGCTACACCTTC

d_gene: .
abundance: .
v_gene: TRBV7-9
j_gene: TRBJ1-5
CDR3aa: CASSQTGIQPQHF
CDR3nt: TGTGCCAGCAGCCAGACCGGGATTCAGCCCCAGCATTTT

d_gene: .
abundance: .
v_gene: TRBV19
j_gene: TRBJ1-3
CDR3aa: CASSSTAGSSGNTIYF
CDR3nt: TGTGCCAGTAGTTCCACAGCAGGGAGCTCTGGAAACACCATATATTTT

d_gene: .
abundance: .
v_gene: TRBV5-1
j_gene: TRBJ1-1
CDR3aa: CASRRQVMNTEAFF
CDR3nt: TGCGCCAGTAGACGACAGGTGATGAACACTGAAGCTTTCTTT

d_gene: .
abundance: .
v_gene: TRBV11-2
j_gene: TRBJ2-5
CDR3aa: CASSHQAVEQTQYF
CDR3nt: TGTGCCAGCAGCCACCAGGCGGTGGAACAGACCCAGTACTTC

d_gene: .
abundance: .
v_gene: TRBV28
j_gene: TRBJ1-3
CDR3aa: CASTTPDSRLGNTIYF
CDR3nt: TGTGCCAGCACCACCCCCGACAGCCGTTTAGGAAACACCATATATTTT

d_gene: .
abundance: .
v_gene: TRBV7-9
j_gene: TRBJ1-4
CDR3aa: CASRRGQSEKLFF
CDR3nt: TGTGCCAGCAGACGCGGACAGTCGGAAAAACTGTTTTTT

d_gene: .
abundance: .
v_gene: TRBV6-5
j_gene: TRBJ1-2
CDR3aa: CASTSSGQYGYTF
CDR3nt: TGTGCCAGCACTTCATCGGGACAATATGGCTACACCTTC

d_gene: .
abundance: .
v_gene: TRBV19
j_gene: TRBJ1-1
CDR3aa: CASSIGAGTTEAFF
CDR3nt: TGTGCCAGTAGTATAGGGGCAGGGACCACTGAAGCTTTCTTT

d_gene: TRBD2
abundance: .
v_gene: TRBV2
j_gene: TRBJ2-5
CDR3aa: CASRASGGETQYF
CDR3nt: TGTGCCAGCAGGGCATCGGGAGGGGAGACCCAGTACTTC

d_gene: .
abundance: .
v_gene: TRBV7-2
j_gene: TRBJ2-3
CDR3aa: CASSISGRKDTQYF
CDR3nt: TGTGCCAGCAGCATTTCAGGGAGGAAAGATACGCAGTATTTT

d_gene: TRBD1
abundance: .
v_gene: TRBV6-2/TRBV6-3
j_gene: TRBJ2-3
CDR3aa: CASSTVPGQGTDTQYF
CDR3nt: TGTGCCAGCAGTACTGTACCGGGACAGGGCACAGATACGCAGTATTTT

d_gene: .
abundance: .
v_gene: TRBV18
j_gene: TRBJ1-1
CDR3aa: CASSPPGKQNTEAFF
CDR3nt: TGTGCCAGCTCACCACCGGGAAAACAGAACACTGAAGCTTTCTTT

d_gene: .
abundance: .
v_gene: TRBV7-6
j_gene: TRBJ1-3
CDR3aa: CASSSSGQLGNTIYF
CDR3nt: TGTGCCAGCAGCTCATCCGGACAGCTAGGAAACACCATATATTTT

d_gene: TRBD1
abundance: .
v_gene: TRBV7-2
j_gene: TRBJ2-2
CDR3aa: CASSSPVTGGSNTGELFF
CDR3nt: TGTGCCAGCAGCTCACCGGTCACAGGGGGCTCTAACACCGGGGAGCTGTTTTTT

d_gene: TRBD1
abundance: .
v_gene: TRBV12-3/TRBV12-4
j_gene: TRBJ2-7
CDR3aa: CASRRTGKLEQYF
CDR3nt: TGTGCCAGCAGACGGACAGGGAAACTCGAGCAGTACTTC

d_gene: .
abundance: once
v_gene: TRBV4-3
j_gene: TRBJ1-3
CDR3aa: CASSPGPLANTIYF
CDR3nt: TGCGCCAGCAGCCCCGGGCCCCTGGCAAACACCATATATTTT

d_gene: .
abundance: .
v_gene: TRBV21-1
j_gene: TRBJ1-5
CDR3aa: CASSSDRSKLCSNQPQHF
CDR3nt: TGTGCCAGCAGCTCAGACAGGTCTAAGCTTTGTAGCAATCAGCCCCAGCATTTT

d_gene: .
abundance: once
v_gene: TRBV18
j_gene: TRBJ2-3
CDR3aa: CASSPHPPAASLEDTQYF
CDR3nt: TGTGCCAGCTCACCCCACCCCCCCGCGGCCTCCCTCGAGGATACGCAGTATTTT

d_gene: TRBD1
abundance: .
v_gene: TRBV7-8
j_gene: TRBJ2-2
CDR3aa: CASSLEWGQGASGELFF
CDR3nt: TGTGCCAGCAGCTTAGAGTGGGGACAGGGGGCGTCCGGGGAGCTGTTTTTT

d_gene: .
abundance: .
v_gene: TRBV7-9
j_gene: TRBJ2-2
CDR3aa: CASGGTITGELFF
CDR3nt: TGTGCCAGCGGGGGGACGATCACCGGGGAGCTGTTTTTT

d_gene: .
abundance: few
v_gene: TRBV12-3/TRBV12-4
j_gene: TRBJ1-4
CDR3aa: CASRPQRNEKLFF
CDR3nt: TGTGCCAGCAGGCCGCAAAGGAATGAAAAACTGTTTTTT

d_gene: TRBD1
abundance: .
v_gene: TRBV10-3
j_gene: TRBJ2-7
CDR3aa: CAINDRGRSYEQYF
CDR3nt: TGTGCCATCAACGACAGGGGGAGGTCCTACGAGCAGTACTTC

d_gene: .
abundance: .
v_gene: TRBV2
j_gene: TRBJ1-2
CDR3aa: CASSGRWFGYGYTF
CDR3nt: TGTGCCAGCAGTGGGCGGTGGTTTGGCTATGGCTACACCTTC

d_gene: .
abundance: .
v_gene: TRBV5-6
j_gene: TRBJ1-2
CDR3aa: CASSGGTSLGYTF
CDR3nt: TGTGCCAGCAGCGGGGGTACGAGTTTAGGCTACACCTTC

d_gene: .
abundance: .
v_gene: TRBV9
j_gene: TRBJ2-3
CDR3aa: CASSVGRRNAYTDTQYF
CDR3nt: TGTGCCAGCAGCGTAGGAAGACGGAACGCTTACACAGATACGCAGTATTTT

d_gene: .
abundance: few
v_gene: TRBV6-4
j_gene: TRBJ2-6
CDR3aa: CASSDSGSSGANVLTF
CDR3nt: TGTGCCAGCAGTGACTCAGGGAGCTCTGGGGCCAACGTCCTGACTTTC

d_gene: TRBD1
abundance: .
v_gene: TRBV19
j_gene: TRBJ2-3
CDR3aa: CASSIGTGTSTDTQYF
CDR3nt: TGTGCCAGTAGTATAGGGACAGGTACTAGCACAGATACGCAGTATTTT

d_gene: .
abundance: .
v_gene: TRBV7-9
j_gene: TRBJ2-1
CDR3aa: CASSFFSRNEQFF
CDR3nt: TGTGCCAGCAGCTTTTTCTCGAGGAATGAGCAGTTCTTC

d_gene: .
abundance: .
v_gene: TRBV6-4
j_gene: TRBJ2-1
CDR3aa: CASSDSSGRGEEQFF
CDR3nt: TGTGCCAGCAGTGACTCGTCGGGTCGGGGAGAAGAGCAGTTCTTC

d_gene: .
abundance: .
v_gene: TRBV2
j_gene: TRBJ1-5
CDR3aa: CASNLVRGNQPQHF
CDR3nt: TGTGCCAGCAACCTCGTTAGAGGCAATCAGCCCCAGCATTTT

d_gene: .
abundance: .
v_gene: TRBV10-1
j_gene: TRBJ1-1
CDR3aa: CASSTDSNTEAFF
CDR3nt: TGCGCCAGTTCGACAGACTCGAACACTGAAGCTTTCTTT

d_gene: .
abundance: once
v_gene: TRBV9
j_gene: TRBJ2-7
CDR3aa: CASSVVGGDEQYF
CDR3nt: TGTGCCAGCAGCGTAGTCGGAGGGGACGAGCAGTACTTC

d_gene: TRBD1
abundance: .
v_gene: TRBV4-1
j_gene: TRBJ1-2
CDR3aa: CASSQDNTGVNTNYGYTF
CDR3nt: TGCGCCAGCAGCCAAGATAATACAGGGGTGAATACTAACTATGGCTACACCTTC

d_gene: .
abundance: .
v_gene: TRBV5-1
j_gene: TRBJ1-2
CDR3aa: CASSSVGTYGYTF
CDR3nt: TGCGCCAGCAGTAGTGTCGGGACCTATGGCTACACCTTC

d_gene: .
abundance: .
v_gene: TRBV7-9
j_gene: TRBJ1-5
CDR3aa: CASSLGGEMGQPQHF
CDR3nt: TGTGCCAGCAGCTTAGGGGGAGAGATGGGTCAGCCCCAGCATTTT

d_gene: TRBD1
abundance: .
v_gene: TRBV25-1
j_gene: TRBJ2-7
CDR3aa: CASSGLRQTGMDEQYF
CDR3nt: TGTGCCAGCAGTGGCCTCAGGCAGACAGGGATGGACGAGCAGTACTTC

d_gene: .
abundance: .
v_gene: TRBV6-5
j_gene: TRBJ2-1
CDR3aa: CASSSPTGPYNEQFF
CDR3nt: TGTGCCAGCAGTTCCCCTACGGGACCCTACAATGAGCAGTTCTTC

d_gene: .
abundance: .
v_gene: TRBV29-1
j_gene: TRBJ2-2
CDR3aa: CSVSPDSTGELFF
CDR3nt: TGCAGCGTTTCTCCGGACAGTACGGGGGAGCTGTTTTTT

d_gene: TRBD1
abundance: .
v_gene: TRBV5-1
j_gene: TRBJ2-1
CDR3aa: CASSSRPGQTYNEQFF
CDR3nt: TGCGCCAGCAGCTCCCGCCCGGGACAGACCTACAATGAGCAGTTCTTC

d_gene: .
abundance: .
v_gene: TRBV2
j_gene: TRBJ2-7
CDR3aa: CASTDSTYEQYF
CDR3nt: TGTGCCAGCACCGACAGTACCTACGAGCAGTACTTC

d_gene: .
abundance: .
v_gene: TRBV15
j_gene: TRBJ1-2
CDR3aa: CATSSDPGGYTF
CDR3nt: TGTGCCACCAGCAGTGATCCGGGTGGCTACACCTTC